These 3 T cell receptor beta chains were sequenced from one sample in a study of T cells after yellow fever vaccination. A single record per CDR3 protein comes from TCRdb applying MiXCR to the 5' RACE reads. The profile covers 500,000 to 650,000 distinct CDR3 sequences, with 9% to 15% appearing a single time and about 15% taken by the ten largest. The specimen was PBMCs, collected on the day of the yellow fever booster vaccination. Every receptor here comes from a young man who received the YFV17D yellow fever vaccine.

This clonotype turned up a few times. The V call is TRBV5-1, the J call TRBJ2-1, with D hard to call. The CDR3 is 12 residues long. Looked up from germline, CDR1 is SGHRS and CDR2 is YFSETQ. Trimming removed 4 bases at V and 5 bases at J, with 7 bases between. CDR3 sequence (DNA): TGCGCCAGCAGCCCTTTCAACAATGAGCAGTTCTTC. Translating it yields CASSPFNNEQFF.

The chain links TRBV20-1 to TRBJ2-1; no clear D. The V and J ends lost 5 bases and 0 bases respectively, with 5 bases between them. Germline loops: CDR1 DFQATT, CDR2 SNEGSKA (reference sequence). The CDR3 spans 12 residues. CDR3 coding DNA: TGCAGTGCTCTTAGCTCCTACAATGAGCAGTTCTTC. Translated, it gives CSALSSYNEQFF.

The V and J genes are TRBV20-1 and TRBJ2-1; TRBD1 matches 7 bases. CDR1 is DFQATT and CDR2 is SNEGSKA in the germline V gene (reference sequence). CDR3 length: 16 residues. J lost 0 bases, V lost 6 bases, and 11 bases had no gene match. CDR3: CSAPRGSGSSYNEQFF. CDR3 nucleotides: TGCAGTGCCCCCAGGGGGAGCGGTAGCTCCTACAATGAGCAGTTCTTC.